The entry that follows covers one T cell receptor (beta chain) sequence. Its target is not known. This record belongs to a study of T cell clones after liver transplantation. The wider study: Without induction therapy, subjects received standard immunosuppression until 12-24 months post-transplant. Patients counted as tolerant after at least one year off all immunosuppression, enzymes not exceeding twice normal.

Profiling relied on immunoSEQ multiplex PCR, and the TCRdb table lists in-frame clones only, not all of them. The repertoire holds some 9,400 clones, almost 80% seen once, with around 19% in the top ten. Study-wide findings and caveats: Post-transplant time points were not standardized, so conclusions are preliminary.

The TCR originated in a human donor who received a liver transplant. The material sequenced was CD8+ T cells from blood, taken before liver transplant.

The CDR3 bases are TGTGCCAGCAGCCCCAAAGCAGGCGAGCAGTACTTC. It translates to CASSPKAGEQYF. The gene calls are TRBV5-4 and TRBJ2-7; D is undetermined. V lost 4 bases and J lost 6, with 11 bases in between. Germline CDR1 SGHNT, CDR2 YYREEE (reference sequence). The CDR3 covers 12 residues. Together with reference TRBV5-4 and TRBJ2-7, the CDR3 gives the full variable domain: ETGVTQSPTHLIKTRGQQVTLRCSSQSGHNTVSWYQQALGQGPQFIFQYYREEENGRGNFPPRFSGLQFPNYSSELNVNALELDDSALYLCASSPKAGEQYFGPGTRLTVT.